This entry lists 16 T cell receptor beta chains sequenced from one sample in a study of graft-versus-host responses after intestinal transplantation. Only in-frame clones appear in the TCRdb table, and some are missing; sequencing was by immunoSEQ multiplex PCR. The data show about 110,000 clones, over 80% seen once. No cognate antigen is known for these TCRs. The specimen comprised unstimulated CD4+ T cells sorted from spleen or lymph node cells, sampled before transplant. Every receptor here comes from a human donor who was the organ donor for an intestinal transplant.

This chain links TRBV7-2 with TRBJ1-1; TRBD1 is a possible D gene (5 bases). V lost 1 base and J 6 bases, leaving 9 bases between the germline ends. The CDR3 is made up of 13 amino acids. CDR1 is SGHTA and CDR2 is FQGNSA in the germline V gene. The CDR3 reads CASSLVSGAEAFF. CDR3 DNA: TGTGCCAGCAGCTTAGTATCGGGGGCTGAAGCTTTCTTT. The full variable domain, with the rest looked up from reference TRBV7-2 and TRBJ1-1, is GAGVSQSPSNKVTEKGKDVELRCDPISGHTALYWYRQSLGQGLEFLIYFQGNSAPDKSGLPSDRFSAERTGGSVSTLTIQRTQQEDSAVYLCASSLVSGAEAFFGQGTRLTVV.

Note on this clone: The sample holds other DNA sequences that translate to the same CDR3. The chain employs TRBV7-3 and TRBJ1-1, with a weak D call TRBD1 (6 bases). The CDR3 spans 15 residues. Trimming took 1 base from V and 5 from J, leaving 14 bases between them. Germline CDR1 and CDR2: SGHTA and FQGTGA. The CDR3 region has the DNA TGTGCCAGCAGCTTAAACGGGGGGCGGGGAACTGAAGCTTTCTTT. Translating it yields CASSLNGGRGTEAFF.

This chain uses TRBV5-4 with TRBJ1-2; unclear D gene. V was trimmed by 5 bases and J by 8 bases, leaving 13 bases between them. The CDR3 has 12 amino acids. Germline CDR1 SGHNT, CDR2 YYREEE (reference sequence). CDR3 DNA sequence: TGTGCCAGCAGACCTAACTCGCGCGGCTACACCTTC. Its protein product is CASRPNSRGYTF. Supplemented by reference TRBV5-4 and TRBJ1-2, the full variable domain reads ETGVTQSPTHLIKTRGQQVTLRCSSQSGHNTVSWYQQALGQGPQFIFQYYREEENGRGNFPPRFSGLQFPNYSSELNVNALELDDSALYLCASRPNSRGYTFGSGTRLTVV.

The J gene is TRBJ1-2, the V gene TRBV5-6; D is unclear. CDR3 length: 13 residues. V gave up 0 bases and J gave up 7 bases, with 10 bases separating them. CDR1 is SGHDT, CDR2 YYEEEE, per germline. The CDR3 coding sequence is TGTGCCAGCAGCTTGGGGTTGGGCCGTGGCTACACCTTC. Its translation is CASSLGLGRGYTF.

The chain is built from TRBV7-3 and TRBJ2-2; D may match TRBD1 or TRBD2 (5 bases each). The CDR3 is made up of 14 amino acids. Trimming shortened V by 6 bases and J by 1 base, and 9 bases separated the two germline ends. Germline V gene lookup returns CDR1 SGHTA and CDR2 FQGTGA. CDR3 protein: CASRPGRNTGELFF. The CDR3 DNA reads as TGTGCCAGCAGACCGGGACGGAACACCGGGGAGCTGTTTTTT.

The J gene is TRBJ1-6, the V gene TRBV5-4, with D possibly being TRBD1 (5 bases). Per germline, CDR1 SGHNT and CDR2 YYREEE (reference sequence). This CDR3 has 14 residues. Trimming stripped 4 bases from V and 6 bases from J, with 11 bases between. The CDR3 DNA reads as TGTGCCAGCAGCCCCCCCGGGGCTAATTCACCCCTCCACTTT. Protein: CASSPPGANSPLHF.

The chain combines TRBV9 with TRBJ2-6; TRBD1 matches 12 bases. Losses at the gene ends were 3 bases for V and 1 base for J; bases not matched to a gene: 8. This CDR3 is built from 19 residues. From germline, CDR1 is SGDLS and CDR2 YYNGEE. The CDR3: CASSASPGQGASGANVLTF. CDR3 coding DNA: TGTGCCAGCAGCGCGTCGCCGGGACAGGGGGCTTCTGGGGCCAACGTCCTGACTTTC.

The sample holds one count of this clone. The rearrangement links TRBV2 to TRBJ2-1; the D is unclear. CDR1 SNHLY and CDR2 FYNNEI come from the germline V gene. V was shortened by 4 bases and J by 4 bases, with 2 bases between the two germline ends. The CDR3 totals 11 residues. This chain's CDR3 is CASSAYNEQFF. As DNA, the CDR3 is TGTGCCAGCAGTGCGTACAATGAGCAGTTCTTC. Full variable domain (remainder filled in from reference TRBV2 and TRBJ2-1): EPEVTQTPSHQVTQMGQEVILRCVPISNHLYFYWYRQILGQKVEFLVSFYNNEISEKSEIFDDQFSVERPDGSNFTLKIRSTKLEDSAMYFCASSAYNEQFFGPGTRLTVL.

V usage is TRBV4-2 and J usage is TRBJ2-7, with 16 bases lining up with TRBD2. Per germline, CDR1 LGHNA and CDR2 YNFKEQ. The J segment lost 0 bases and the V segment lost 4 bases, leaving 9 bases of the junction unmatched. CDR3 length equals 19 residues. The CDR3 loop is CASSPEPGLAGGGSYEQYF. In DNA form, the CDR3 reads TGTGCCAGCAGCCCAGAGCCGGGACTAGCGGGAGGGGGCTCCTACGAGCAGTACTTC.

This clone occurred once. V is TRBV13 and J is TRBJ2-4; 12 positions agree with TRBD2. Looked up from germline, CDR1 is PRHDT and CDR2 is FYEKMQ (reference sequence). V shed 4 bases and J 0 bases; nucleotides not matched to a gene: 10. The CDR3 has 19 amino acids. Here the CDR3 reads CASSSTSGRRGVAKNIQYF. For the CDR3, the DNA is TGTGCCAGCAGCTCGACTAGCGGGAGAAGGGGAGTAGCCAAAAACATTCAGTACTTC.

The CDR3 DNA sequence: TGTGCCAGCAGCTCGGACAGGGGATACTCTGAAGCTTTCTTT. This sequence encodes CASSSDRGYSEAFF. V usage is TRBV11-1 and J usage is TRBJ1-1; 9 bases map to TRBD1. Germline loops: CDR1 SGHAT, CDR2 FQDESV (reference sequence). The CDR3 has 14 amino acids. The ends lost 4 bases at V and 6 bases at J; junction bases unmatched: 6.

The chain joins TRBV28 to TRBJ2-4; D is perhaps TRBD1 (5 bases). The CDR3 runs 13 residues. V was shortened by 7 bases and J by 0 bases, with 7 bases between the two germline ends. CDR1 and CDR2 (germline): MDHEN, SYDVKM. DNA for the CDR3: TGTGCCAGCAAGACAGTAGCCAAAAACATTCAGTACTTC. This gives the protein CASKTVAKNIQYF.

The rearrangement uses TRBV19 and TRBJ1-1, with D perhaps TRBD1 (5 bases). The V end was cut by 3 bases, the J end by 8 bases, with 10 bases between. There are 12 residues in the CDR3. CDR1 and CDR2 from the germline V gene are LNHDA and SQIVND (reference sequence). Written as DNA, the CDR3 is TGTGCCAGTAGTATCCGGGGGATCGAAGCTTTCTTT. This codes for CASSIRGIEAFF.

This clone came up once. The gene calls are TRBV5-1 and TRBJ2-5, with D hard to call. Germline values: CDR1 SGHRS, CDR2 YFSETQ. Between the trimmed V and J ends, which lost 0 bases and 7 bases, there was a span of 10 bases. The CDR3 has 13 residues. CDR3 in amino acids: CASSLDRFGTQYF. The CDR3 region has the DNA TGCGCCAGCAGCTTGGATCGGTTCGGGACCCAGTACTTC.

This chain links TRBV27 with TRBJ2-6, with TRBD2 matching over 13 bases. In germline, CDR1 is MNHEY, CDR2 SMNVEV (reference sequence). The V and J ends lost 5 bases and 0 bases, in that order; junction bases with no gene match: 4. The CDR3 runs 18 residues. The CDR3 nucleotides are TGTGCCAGCAGTGAGGGACTAGCGGGGATCTCTGGGGCCAACGTCCTGACTTTC. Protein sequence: CASSEGLAGISGANVLTF.

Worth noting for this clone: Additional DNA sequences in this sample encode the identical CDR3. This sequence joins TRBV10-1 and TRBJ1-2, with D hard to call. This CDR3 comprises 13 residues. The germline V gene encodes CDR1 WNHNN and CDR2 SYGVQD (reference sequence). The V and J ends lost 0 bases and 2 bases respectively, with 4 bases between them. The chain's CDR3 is CASSESGNYGYTF. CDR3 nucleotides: TGCGCCAGCAGTGAGTCCGGGAACTATGGCTACACCTTC.